This T cell receptor beta chain stems from a study of T-cell reconstitution after alpha-beta-depleted transplantation in children. Deletions cut 3 bases from V and 3 bases from J, with 6 bases between. This CDR3 is built from 12 residues. Germline V gene data show CDR1 as SEHNR and CDR2 as FQNEAQ (reference sequence). The TCRbeta library was prepared with unique molecular identifiers. TCRdb re-derived calls from the PCR reads in MiXCR, one entry per CDR3 protein. This sample has 600,000 to 700,000 distinct CDR3 sequences, with about 15% found just once. The sample in question was PBMCs from the stem cell graft donor, obtained from the stem cell graft. The sequence came from a human donor who donated a stem cell graft to a child with acute myeloid leukemia. This rearrangement joins TRBV7-9 to TRBJ2-7; D is uncertain. The CDR3 DNA reads TGTGCCAGCAGCTTCACGGGCTACGAGCAGTACGTC. Protein: CASSFTGYEQYV.